The 11 T cell receptor beta chains presented below share a single source sample, sequenced in a study of blood T cell repertoires in COVID-19. Libraries were prepared by immunoSEQ multiplex PCR; TCRdb keeps only in-frame clonotypes and omits some of them. The sample records fewer than 70,000 clones, approximately 80% being singletons. The sample comprised peripheral blood. These receptors were obtained from a woman aged 55-75 years with acute or convalescent COVID-19.

The chain is built from TRBV18 and TRBJ1-6; D is perhaps TRBD1 (5 bases). The CDR3 extends over 13 amino acids. Trimming left V 2 bases short and J 8 bases short, with 7 bases between. Germline V gene data show CDR1 as KGHSH and CDR2 as LQKENI. The CDR3 protein is CASSPDSYSPLHF. The CDR3 bases are TGTGCCAGCTCACCAGACAGCTATTCACCCCTCCACTTT.

The chain links TRBV6-5 to TRBJ1-4, with D unclear. The CDR3 is made up of 13 amino acids. Looked up from germline, CDR1 is MNHEY and CDR2 is SVGAGI. V shed 0 bases and J shed 6 bases, with 5 bases lying between them. CDR3 residues: CASSYSYDEKLFF. In nucleotides, the CDR3 is TGTGCCAGCAGTTACTCGTATGATGAAAAACTGTTTTTT.

In this sample, this clone turned up once. The chain couples TRBV18 to TRBJ1-1; 8 nucleotides agree with TRBD1. The CDR3 runs 13 residues. The germline V gene encodes CDR1 KGHSH and CDR2 LQKENI. Trimming took 6 bases from V and 6 from J; bases not matched to a gene: 6. The CDR3, as DNA: TGTGCCAGCTCCGGACAGGGTCTGTCTGAAGCTTTCTTT. Protein sequence: CASSGQGLSEAFF. The full variable domain, completed using reference TRBV18 and TRBJ1-1, is NAGVMQNPRHLVRRRGQEARLRCSPMKGHSHVYWYRQLPEEGLKFMVYLQKENIIDESGMPKERFSAEFPKEGPSILRIQQVVRGDSAAYFCASSGQGLSEAFFGQGTRLTVV.

The chain combines TRBV2 with TRBJ2-1; D may be TRBD1 (5 bases). V shed 6 bases and J shed 6 bases, with 18 bases lying between them. Germline lookup yields CDR1 SNHLY and CDR2 FYNNEI. The CDR3 has 15 amino acids. CDR3: CASSYPGSGANEQFF. In DNA form, the CDR3 reads TGTGCCAGCAGCTATCCAGGGTCAGGTGCCAATGAGCAGTTCTTC. The full variable domain, its missing parts supplied by reference TRBV2 and TRBJ2-1, is EPEVTQTPSHQVTQMGQEVILRCVPISNHLYFYWYRQILGQKVEFLVSFYNNEISEKSEIFDDQFSVERPDGSNFTLKIRSTKLEDSAMYFCASSYPGSGANEQFFGPGTRLTVL.

The chain employs TRBV7-9 and TRBJ2-2, with TRBD1 identical over 10 bases. J lost 7 bases, V lost 4 bases, and 15 bases had no gene match. Germline V gene lookup returns CDR1 SEHNR and CDR2 FQNEAQ (reference sequence). The CDR3 is 18 amino acids. CDR3 in DNA: TGTGCCAGCAGCTCTGGTGGATGGAGACAGGGGGCGGGCGGGGAGCTGTTTTTT. It yields the protein CASSSGGWRQGAGGELFF.

The chain uses TRBV11-2 and TRBJ1-6; 7 positions match TRBD1. Germline CDR1 reads SGHAT; CDR2 reads FQNNGV. The CDR3 spans 14 residues. V trimming: 1 base; J trimming: 12 bases; junction bases outside the gene matches: 6. CDR3 DNA sequence: TGTGCCAGCAGCTTAGCGGACAGGATTGAACCCCTCCACTTT. Its protein product is CASSLADRIEPLHF. Full variable domain (remainder filled in from reference TRBV11-2 and TRBJ1-6): EAGVAQSPRYKIIEKRQSVAFWCNPISGHATLYWYQQILGQGPKLLIQFQNNGVVDDSQLPKDRFSAERLKGVDSTLKIQPAKLEDSAVYLCASSLADRIEPLHFGNGTRLTVT.

The gene calls are TRBV5-1 and TRBJ1-1; 9 bases match TRBD1. The CDR3 totals 15 residues. V lost 4 bases to trimming and J lost 5 bases; unmatched junction nucleotides: 9. The V gene's germline CDR1 is SGHRS and CDR2 YFSETQ. The CDR3 sequence is CASSEGTGSATEAFF. In nucleotides, the CDR3 is TGCGCCAGCAGCGAAGGGACAGGGTCGGCTACTGAAGCTTTCTTT. Variable domain in full (rest from reference TRBV5-1 and TRBJ1-1): KAGVTQTPRYLIKTRGQQVTLSCSPISGHRSVSWYQQTPGQGLQFLFEYFSETQRNKGNFPGRFSGRQFSNSRSEMNVSTLELGDSALYLCASSEGTGSATEAFFGQGTRLTVV.

J is TRBJ1-6 and V is TRBV6-5; possible D gene TRBD1, 6 bases. The V end was cut by 2 bases, the J end by 7 bases, with 12 bases between. Germline V gene lookup returns CDR1 MNHEY and CDR2 SVGAGI. CDR3 length: 15 amino acids. CDR3 in amino acids: CASSYRLDSNSPLHF. The CDR3 nucleotides are TGTGCCAGCAGTTACCGACTGGACAGCAATTCACCCCTCCACTTT.

The chain recombines TRBV5-1 with TRBJ1-4; D ambiguous. Trimming removed 4 bases at V and 0 bases at J, with 10 bases between. Germline V lookup: CDR1 SGHRS, CDR2 YFSETQ. CDR3 length equals 15 residues. In nucleotides, the CDR3 is TGCGCCAGCAGCAGCGGCGTGACAACTAATGAAAAACTGTTTTTT. Protein sequence: CASSSGVTTNEKLFF.

The CDR3: CASRRGYTEAFF. CDR3 DNA: TGTGCCAGCAGGAGGGGGTACACTGAAGCTTTCTTT. The genes are TRBV12-3 or TRBV12-4 and TRBJ1-1; maybe TRBD1 (6 bases). The CDR3 consists of 12 residues. The V end was cut by 6 bases, the J end by 3 bases, with 8 bases between.

V is TRBV3-1 (or the pseudogene TRBV3-2) and J is TRBJ2-3; the D gene is possibly TRBD2 (6 bases). The V gene lost 1 base and the J gene lost 4 bases, with 9 bases spanning the gap. CDR1 is LGHDT, CDR2 YNNKEL, per germline (reference sequence). The CDR3 totals 14 residues. CDR3 in amino acids: CASSQGGTSDTQYF. The CDR3 DNA is TGTGCCAGCAGCCAAGGCGGGACCTCAGATACGCAGTATTTT.